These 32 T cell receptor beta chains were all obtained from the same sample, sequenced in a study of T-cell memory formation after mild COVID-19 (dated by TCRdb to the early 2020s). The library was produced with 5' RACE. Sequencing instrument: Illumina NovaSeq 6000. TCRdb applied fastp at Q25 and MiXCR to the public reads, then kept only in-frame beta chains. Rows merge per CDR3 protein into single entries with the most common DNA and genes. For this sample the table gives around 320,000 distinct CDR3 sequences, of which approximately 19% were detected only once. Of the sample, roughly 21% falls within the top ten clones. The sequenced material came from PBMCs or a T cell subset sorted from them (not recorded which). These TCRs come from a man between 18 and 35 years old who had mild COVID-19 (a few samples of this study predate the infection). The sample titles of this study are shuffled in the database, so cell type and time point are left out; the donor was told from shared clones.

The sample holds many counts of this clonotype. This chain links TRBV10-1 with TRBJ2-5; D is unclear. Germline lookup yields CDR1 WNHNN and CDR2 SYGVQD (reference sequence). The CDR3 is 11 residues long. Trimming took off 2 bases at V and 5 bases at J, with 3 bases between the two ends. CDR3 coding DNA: TGCGCCAGCAGTGAGGGGGAGACCCAGTACTTC. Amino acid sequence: CASSEGETQYF.

The CDR3 loop reads CSASPGTSNTEAFF. In nucleotides, the CDR3 is TGCAGTGCTAGCCCCGGGACATCGAACACTGAAGCTTTCTTT. The rearrangement joins TRBV20-1 to TRBJ1-1; TRBD1 might be the D (6 bases). The CDR3 consists of 14 residues. CDR1 is DFQATT, CDR2 SNEGSKA, per germline (reference sequence). The germline V and J ends were trimmed by 3 bases and 1 base, with 12 bases remaining between them.

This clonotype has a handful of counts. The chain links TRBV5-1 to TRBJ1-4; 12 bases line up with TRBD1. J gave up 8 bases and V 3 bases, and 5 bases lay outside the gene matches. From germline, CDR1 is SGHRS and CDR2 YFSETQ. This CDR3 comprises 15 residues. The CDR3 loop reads CASSSSGTGGEKLFF. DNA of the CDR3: TGCGCCAGCAGCTCTTCCGGGACAGGGGGCGAAAAACTGTTTTTT.

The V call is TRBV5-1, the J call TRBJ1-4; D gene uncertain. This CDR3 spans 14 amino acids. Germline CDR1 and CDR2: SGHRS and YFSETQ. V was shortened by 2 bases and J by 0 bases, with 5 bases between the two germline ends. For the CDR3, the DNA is TGCGCCAGCAGCTTACAGCCAACTAATGAAAAACTGTTTTTT. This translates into CASSLQPTNEKLFF.

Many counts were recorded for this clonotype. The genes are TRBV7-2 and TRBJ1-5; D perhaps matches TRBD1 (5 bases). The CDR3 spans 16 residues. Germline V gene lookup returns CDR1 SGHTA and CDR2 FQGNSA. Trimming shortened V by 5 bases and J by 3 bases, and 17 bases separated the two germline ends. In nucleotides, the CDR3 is TGTGCCAGCAGCCAATGGATGGCAGGGAACAATCAGCCCCAGCATTTT. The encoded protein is CASSQWMAGNNQPQHF.

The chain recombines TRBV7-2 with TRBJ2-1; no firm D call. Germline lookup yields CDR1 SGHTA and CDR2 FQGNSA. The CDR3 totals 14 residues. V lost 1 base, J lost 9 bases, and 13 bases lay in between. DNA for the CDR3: TGTGCCAGCAGCTTAGGAGGAAGGCCAGGTGAGCAGTTCTTC. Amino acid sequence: CASSLGGRPGEQFF.

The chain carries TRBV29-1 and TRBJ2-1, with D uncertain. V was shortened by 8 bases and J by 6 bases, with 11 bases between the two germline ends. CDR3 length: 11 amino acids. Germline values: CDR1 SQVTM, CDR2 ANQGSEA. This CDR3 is CSTIGFNEQFF. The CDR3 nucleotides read TGCAGCACCATAGGGTTCAATGAGCAGTTCTTC.

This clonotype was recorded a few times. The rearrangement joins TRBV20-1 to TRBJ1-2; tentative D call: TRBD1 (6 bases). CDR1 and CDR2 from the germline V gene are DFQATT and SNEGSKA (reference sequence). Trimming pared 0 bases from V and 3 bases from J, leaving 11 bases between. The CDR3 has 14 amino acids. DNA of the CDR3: TGCAGTGCTAGAGATCCGAGACAGGACTATGGCTACACCTTC. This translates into CSARDPRQDYGYTF.

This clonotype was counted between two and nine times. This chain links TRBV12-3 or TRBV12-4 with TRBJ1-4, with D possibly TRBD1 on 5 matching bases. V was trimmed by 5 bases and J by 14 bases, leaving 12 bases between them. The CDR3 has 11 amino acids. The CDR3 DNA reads TGTGCCAGCAGTGTCAGGGAAAGTCTGTTTTTT. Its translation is CASSVRESLFF.

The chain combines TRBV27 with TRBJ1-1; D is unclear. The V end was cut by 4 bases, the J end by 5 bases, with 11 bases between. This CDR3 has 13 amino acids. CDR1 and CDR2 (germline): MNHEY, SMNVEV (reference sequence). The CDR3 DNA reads TGTGCCAGCAGTTCAAGTGGGAGAACTGAAGCTTTCTTT. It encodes CASSSSGRTEAFF.

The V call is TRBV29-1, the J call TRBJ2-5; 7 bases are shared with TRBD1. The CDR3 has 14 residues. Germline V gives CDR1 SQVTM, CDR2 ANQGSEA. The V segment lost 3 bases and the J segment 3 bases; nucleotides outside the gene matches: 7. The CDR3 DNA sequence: TGCAGCGTTGACAAACCGGACAGGAAAGAGACCCAGTACTTC. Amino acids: CSVDKPDRKETQYF.

The CDR3 loop reads CASSQATGGVYEQYF. The CDR3 nucleotides read TGCGCCAGCAGCCAAGCGACAGGGGGAGTCTACGAGCAGTACTTC. This chain links TRBV4-3 with TRBJ2-7, with 9 positions matching TRBD1. The V gene end was trimmed by 1 base and the J gene end by 3 bases; junction bases not matched to a gene: 4. Germline CDR1 is LGHNA and CDR2 is YSLEER. This CDR3 has 15 amino acids.

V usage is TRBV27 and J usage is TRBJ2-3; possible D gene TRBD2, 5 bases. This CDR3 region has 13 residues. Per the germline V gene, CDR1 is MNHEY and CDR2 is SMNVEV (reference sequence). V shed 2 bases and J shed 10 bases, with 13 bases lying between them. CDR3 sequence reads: CASSLHTKRAQYF. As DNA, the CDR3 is TGTGCCAGCAGTTTACACACCAAGAGGGCGCAGTATTTT.

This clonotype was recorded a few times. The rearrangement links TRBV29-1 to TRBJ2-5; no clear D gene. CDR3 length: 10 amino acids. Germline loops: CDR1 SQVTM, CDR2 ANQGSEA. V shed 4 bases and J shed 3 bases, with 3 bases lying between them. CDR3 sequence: CSVGEETQYF. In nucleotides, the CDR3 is TGCAGCGTTGGTGAAGAGACCCAGTACTTC.

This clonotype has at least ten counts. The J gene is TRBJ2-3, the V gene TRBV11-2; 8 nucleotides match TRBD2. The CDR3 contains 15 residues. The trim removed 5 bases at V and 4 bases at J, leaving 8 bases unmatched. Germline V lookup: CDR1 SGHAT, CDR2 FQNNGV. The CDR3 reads CASSLSGLDSDTQYF. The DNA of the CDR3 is TGTGCCAGCAGCCTCTCGGGACTAGATTCAGATACGCAGTATTTT.

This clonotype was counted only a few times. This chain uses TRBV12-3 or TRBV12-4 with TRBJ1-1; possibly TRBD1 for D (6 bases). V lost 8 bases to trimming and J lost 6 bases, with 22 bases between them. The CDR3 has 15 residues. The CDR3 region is CASGLRGGLGAEAFF. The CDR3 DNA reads TGTGCCAGCGGACTTAGGGGGGGATTGGGGGCTGAAGCTTTCTTT.

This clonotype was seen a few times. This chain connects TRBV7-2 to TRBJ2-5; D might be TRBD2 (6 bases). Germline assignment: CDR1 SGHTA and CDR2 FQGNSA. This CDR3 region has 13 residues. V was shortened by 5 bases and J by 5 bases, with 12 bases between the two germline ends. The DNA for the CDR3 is TGTGCCAGCAGCACTAGTCGGGAGGAGACCCAGTACTTC. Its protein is CASSTSREETQYF.

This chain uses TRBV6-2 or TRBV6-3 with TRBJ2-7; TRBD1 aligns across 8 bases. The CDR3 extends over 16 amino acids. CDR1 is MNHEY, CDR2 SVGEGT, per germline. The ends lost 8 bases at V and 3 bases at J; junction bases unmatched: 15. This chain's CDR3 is CASRGLDRAYGYEQYV. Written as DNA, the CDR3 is TGTGCCAGCCGGGGATTGGACAGGGCCTACGGCTACGAGCAGTACGTC.

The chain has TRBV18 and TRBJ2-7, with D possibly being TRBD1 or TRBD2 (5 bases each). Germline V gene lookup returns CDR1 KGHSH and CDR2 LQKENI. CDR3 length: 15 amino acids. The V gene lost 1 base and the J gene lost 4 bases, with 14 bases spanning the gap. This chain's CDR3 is CASSPRGVGVYEQYF. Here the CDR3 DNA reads TGTGCCAGCTCACCACGAGGGGTTGGGGTTTACGAGCAGTACTTC.

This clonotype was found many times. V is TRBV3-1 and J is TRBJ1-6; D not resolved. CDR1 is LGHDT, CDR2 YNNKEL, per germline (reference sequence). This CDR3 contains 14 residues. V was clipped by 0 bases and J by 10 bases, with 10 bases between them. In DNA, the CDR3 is TGTGCCAGCAGCCAAGACGGGTATCCATCACCCCTCCACTTT. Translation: CASSQDGYPSPLHF.

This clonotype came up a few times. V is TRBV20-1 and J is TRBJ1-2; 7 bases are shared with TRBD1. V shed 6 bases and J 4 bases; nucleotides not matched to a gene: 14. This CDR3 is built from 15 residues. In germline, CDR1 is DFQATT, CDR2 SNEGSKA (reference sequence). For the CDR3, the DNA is TGCAGTGCCGACTCCCAGCAGACAGGGCTCTATGGCTACACCTTC. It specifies CSADSQQTGLYGYTF.

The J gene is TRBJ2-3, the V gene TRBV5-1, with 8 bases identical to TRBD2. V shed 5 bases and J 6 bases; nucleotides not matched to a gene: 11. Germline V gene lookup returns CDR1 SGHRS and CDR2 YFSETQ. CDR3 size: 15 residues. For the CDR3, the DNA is TGCGCCAGCAGGAGCCTTAGCGGGGCACCCGATACGCAGTATTTT. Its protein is CASRSLSGAPDTQYF.

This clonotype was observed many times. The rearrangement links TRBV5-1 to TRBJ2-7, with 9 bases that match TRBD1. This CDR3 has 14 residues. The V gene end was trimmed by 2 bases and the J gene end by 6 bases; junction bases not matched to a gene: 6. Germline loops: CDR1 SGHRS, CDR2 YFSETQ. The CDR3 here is CASSFLTGGSEQYF. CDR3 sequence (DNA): TGCGCCAGCAGCTTTCTTACAGGGGGCTCCGAGCAGTACTTC.

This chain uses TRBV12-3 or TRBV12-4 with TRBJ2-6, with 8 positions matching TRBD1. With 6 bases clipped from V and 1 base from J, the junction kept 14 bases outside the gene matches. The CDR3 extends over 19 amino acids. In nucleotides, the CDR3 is TGTGCCAGCAGCTTTCATCTTGCAGGGGGCCAGTCTGGGGCCAACGTCCTGACTTTC. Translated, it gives CASSFHLAGGQSGANVLTF.

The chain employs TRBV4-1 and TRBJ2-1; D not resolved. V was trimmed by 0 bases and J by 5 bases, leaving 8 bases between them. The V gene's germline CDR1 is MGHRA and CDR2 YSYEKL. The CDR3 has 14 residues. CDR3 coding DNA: TGCGCCAGCAGCCAAGAAGGCTGGGACAATGAGCAGTTCTTC. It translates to CASSQEGWDNEQFF.

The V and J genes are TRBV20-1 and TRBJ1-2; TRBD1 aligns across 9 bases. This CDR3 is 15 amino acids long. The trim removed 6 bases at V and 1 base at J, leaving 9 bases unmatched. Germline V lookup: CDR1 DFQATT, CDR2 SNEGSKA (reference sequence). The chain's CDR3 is CSAPSHRGHNYGYTF. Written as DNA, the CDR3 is TGCAGTGCCCCTTCCCACAGGGGGCATAACTATGGCTACACCTTC.

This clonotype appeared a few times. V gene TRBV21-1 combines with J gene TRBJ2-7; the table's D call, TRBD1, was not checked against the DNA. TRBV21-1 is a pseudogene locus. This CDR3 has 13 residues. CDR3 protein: CASSTWTAYEQYF. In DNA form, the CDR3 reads TGTGCCAGCAGCACCTGGACAGCCTACGAGCAGTACTTC.

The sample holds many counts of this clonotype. CDR3 residues: CASSLSTSFNEQFF. CDR3 in DNA: TGCGCCAGCAGCTTATCGACATCATTCAATGAGCAGTTCTTC. V is TRBV5-1 and J is TRBJ2-1; D is undetermined. There are 14 residues in the CDR3. Germline values: CDR1 SGHRS, CDR2 YFSETQ. The germline V and J ends were trimmed by 2 bases and 6 bases, with 12 bases remaining between them. Combining the CDR3 with reference TRBV5-1 and TRBJ2-1 gives the whole variable domain KAGVTQTPRYLIKTRGQQVTLSCSPISGHRSVSWYQQTPGQGLQFLFEYFSETQRNKGNFPGRFSGRQFSNSRSEMNVSTLELGDSALYLCASSLSTSFNEQFFGPGTRLTVL.

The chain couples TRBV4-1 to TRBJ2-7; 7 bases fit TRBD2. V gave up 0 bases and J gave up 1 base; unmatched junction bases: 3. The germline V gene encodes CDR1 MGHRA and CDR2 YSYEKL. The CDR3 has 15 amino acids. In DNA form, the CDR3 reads TGCGCCAGCAGCCAAGATCGTAGCGGGTCCTACGAGCAGTACGTC. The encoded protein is CASSQDRSGSYEQYV.

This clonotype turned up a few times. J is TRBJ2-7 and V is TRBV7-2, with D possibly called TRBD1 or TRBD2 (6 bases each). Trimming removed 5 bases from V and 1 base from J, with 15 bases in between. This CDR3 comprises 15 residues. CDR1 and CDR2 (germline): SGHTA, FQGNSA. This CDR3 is CASSPQGGASYEQYF. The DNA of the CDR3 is TGTGCCAGCAGCCCACAGGGCGGGGCGTCCTACGAGCAGTACTTC.

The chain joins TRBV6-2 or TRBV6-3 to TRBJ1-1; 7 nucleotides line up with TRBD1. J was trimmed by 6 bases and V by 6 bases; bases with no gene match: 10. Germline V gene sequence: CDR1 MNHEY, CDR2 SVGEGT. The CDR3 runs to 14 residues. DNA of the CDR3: TGTGCCAGCAGGGACGGACAGGCAACGCCTGAAGCTTTCTTT. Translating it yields CASRDGQATPEAFF.

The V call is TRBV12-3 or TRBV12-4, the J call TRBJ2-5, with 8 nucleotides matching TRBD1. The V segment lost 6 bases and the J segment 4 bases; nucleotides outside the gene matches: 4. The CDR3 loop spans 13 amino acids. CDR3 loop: CASRDRVGETQYF. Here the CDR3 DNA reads TGTGCCAGCAGGGACAGGGTAGGAGAGACCCAGTACTTC.